The 25 T cell receptor beta chains below all came from one sample that was sequenced in a study of T cells in Graves' hyperthyroidism and ophthalmopathy. Amplification of TCR beta CDR3 regions was performed using RNA transcripts as template. When the TCR CDR3 underwent first-round RT-PCR, the HTBI primer set was used. From the multiplex PCR reads, TCRdb called clonotypes with MiXCR, one entry per CDR3 protein. The sample shows approximately 600,000 distinct CDR3 sequences, roughly 15% of them seen only once. Sequences were obtained from blood. All receptors derive from a woman aged 25 to 39 with Graves' hyperthyroidism.

This chain uses TRBV5-8 with TRBJ1-5; D not resolved. Trimming left V 4 bases short and J 0 bases short, with 11 bases between. CDR3 length equals 15 residues. Germline assignment: CDR1 SGHTS and CDR2 YDEGEE. Here the CDR3 reads CASSVGRYSNQPQHF. The CDR3 DNA reads TGTGCCAGCAGCGTCGGACGGTATAGCAATCAGCCCCAGCATTTT.

The gene calls are TRBV27 and TRBJ2-3; 8 bases are shared with TRBD2. The germline CDR1 and CDR2 sequences are MNHEY and SMNVEV (reference sequence). V lost 8 bases, J lost 6 bases, and 28 bases stayed unmatched. CDR3 length: 20 residues. CDR3 protein: CASSPLRPYAGSGTRDTQYF. For the CDR3, the DNA is TGTGCCAGCTCACCACTCCGCCCCTACGCGGGCTCCGGGACTAGGGATACGCAGTATTTT.

This clonotype turned up a few times. V gene TRBV6-1 combines with J gene TRBJ1-4; a weak D match, TRBD1 (6 bases). The CDR3 loop spans 15 amino acids. V lost 6 bases to trimming and J lost 3 bases, with 14 bases between them. Germline V gene data show CDR1 as MNHNS and CDR2 as SASEGT. In DNA form, the CDR3 reads TGTGCCAGCAGGTCTACAGGGCCGGCTAATGAAAAACTGTTTTTT. Amino acids: CASRSTGPANEKLFF.

The J gene is TRBJ2-3, the V gene TRBV10-3; TRBD2 aligns across 7 bases. This CDR3 comprises 16 residues. Germline CDR1 ENHRY, CDR2 SYGVKD. Losses at the gene ends were 7 bases for V and 0 bases for J; bases not matched to a gene: 10. CDR3 nucleotide sequence: TGTGCCATCAAATCCTCTAGCGGACTAAGCACAGATACGCAGTATTTT. It codes for CAIKSSSGLSTDTQYF.

This clonotype was found many times. The chain employs TRBV30 and TRBJ1-2; unclear D gene. The CDR3 is 16 residues long. Germline V CDR1 and CDR2: GTSNPN, SVGIG (reference sequence). The V gene lost 5 bases and the J gene lost 0 bases, with 19 bases spanning the gap. The CDR3 region is CAWYMGYNLPNYGYTF. The CDR3, as DNA: TGTGCCTGGTATATGGGATATAACCTTCCTAACTATGGCTACACCTTC.

At least ten counts were recorded for this clonotype. CDR3 in DNA: TGTGCCAGTTTGCCAGGGGTCAGAGCCTACAATGAGCAGTTCTTC. This codes for CASLPGVRAYNEQFF. The chain recombines TRBV12-3 or TRBV12-4 with TRBJ2-1; weak D call: TRBD1 (6 bases). There are 15 residues in the CDR3. V lost 9 bases to trimming and J lost 2 bases, with 17 bases between them.

The CDR3 here is CSARAADRGTGEQYF. CDR3 DNA: TGCAGTGCTAGAGCCGCGGACAGGGGGACGGGAGAGCAGTACTTC. The rearrangement links TRBV20-1 to TRBJ2-7; 10 bases align to TRBD1. This CDR3 region has 15 residues. The ends lost 1 base at V and 7 bases at J; junction bases unmatched: 10. Germline assignment: CDR1 DFQATT and CDR2 SNEGSKA (reference sequence).

This clonotype was seen only a few times. The V gene is TRBV2, the J gene TRBJ1-3, with 7 bases fitting TRBD1. CDR3 length equals 13 residues. Germline trimming cut 6 bases from V and 8 bases from J; bases unmatched to any gene: 7. Germline-derived CDR1 and CDR2 are SNHLY and FYNNEI. The CDR3 bases are TGTGCCAGCAGCCCGACAGGGCGGGACACCATATATTTT. This sequence encodes CASSPTGRDTIYF.

This clonotype has ten or more counts. The chain links TRBV13 to TRBJ1-1; D unclear. Trimming removed 5 bases at V and 3 bases at J, with 10 bases between. The germline CDR1 and CDR2 sequences are PRHDT and FYEKMQ (reference sequence). The CDR3 has 13 amino acids. DNA of the CDR3: TGTGCCAGCAGCCCCTCACCTGACACTGAAGCTTTCTTT. It translates to CASSPSPDTEAFF.

CDR3 DNA: TGTGCCAGCACCACTGCGAGTACGATAGCGGGAGGGCACGAGCAGTACTTC. Protein sequence: CASTTASTIAGGHEQYF. The chain joins TRBV6-2 or TRBV6-3 to TRBJ2-7, with 11 positions matching TRBD2. Unmatched junction bases numbered 16, after V lost 7 bases and J lost 5 bases. From germline, CDR1 is MNHEY and CDR2 SVGEGT. This CDR3 contains 17 residues.

In this sample, this clonotype turned up many times. The chain joins TRBV28 to TRBJ1-1; TRBD1 is a possible D gene (6 bases). The CDR3 loop spans 13 amino acids. Germline-derived CDR1 and CDR2 are MDHEN and SYDVKM. V lost 6 bases to trimming and J lost 0 bases, with 8 bases between them. CDR3 loop: CASRDRLNTEAFF. CDR3 coding DNA: TGTGCCAGCAGGGACAGATTGAACACTGAAGCTTTCTTT.

This clonotype was observed at least ten times. V is TRBV7-3 and J is TRBJ2-1, with 8 positions matching TRBD2. In germline, CDR1 is SGHTA, CDR2 FQGTGA. J gave up 6 bases and V 5 bases, and 6 bases lay outside the gene matches. The CDR3 has 14 residues. The chain's CDR3 is CASSPGLAGNEQFF. The DNA of the CDR3 is TGTGCCAGCAGCCCCGGACTAGCTGGCAATGAGCAGTTCTTC.

Note on this clonotype: This may stem from a read error, because a much larger clone lies one nucleotide away. The chain couples TRBV7-9 to TRBJ1-1; no firm D call. Germline V gene sequence: CDR1 SEHNR, CDR2 FQNEAQ (reference sequence). Between the trimmed V and J ends, which lost 2 bases and 0 bases, there was a span of 7 bases. The CDR3 has 14 residues. The CDR3 here is CASSLMTMNTEAFF. CDR3 DNA sequence: TGTGCCAGCAGCTTAATGACGATGAACACTGAAGCTTTCTTT.

CDR3 bases: TGTGCCAGCAGCTCCGGACAGGGCGGTGGTGAAAAACTGTTTTTT. It is translated as CASSSGQGGGEKLFF. The chain links TRBV7-9 to TRBJ1-4; 8 nucleotides agree with TRBD1. Per the germline V gene, CDR1 is SEHNR and CDR2 is FQNEAQ (reference sequence). This CDR3 has 15 amino acids. The V segment lost 4 bases and the J segment 7 bases; nucleotides outside the gene matches: 8.

At least ten counts were recorded for this clonotype. This chain uses TRBV28 with TRBJ1-1; D remains unclear. Per the germline V gene, CDR1 is MDHEN and CDR2 is SYDVKM. The length of the CDR3 is 14 residues. The ends were cut back, 5 bases at V and 1 base at J, with 11 bases in the middle. The CDR3 coding sequence is TGTGCCAGCAGTGTGACGGACGGGAACACTGAAGCTTTCTTT. This sequence encodes CASSVTDGNTEAFF.

Details on this clonotype: This may be a read error, as it is one base from a much larger clone. The chain joins TRBV3-1 to TRBJ2-5, with 13 bases aligning to TRBD2. The germline CDR1 and CDR2 sequences are LGHDT and YNNKEL (reference sequence). CDR3 length: 16 residues. CDR3 protein: CAGSQDRTSGGETQYF. The CDR3 nucleotides are TGTGCCGGCAGCCAAGATCGGACTAGCGGGGGAGAGACCCAGTACTTC.

This sequence joins TRBV6-1 and TRBJ2-7; possibly TRBD2 for D (5 bases). Germline V lookup: CDR1 MNHNS, CDR2 SASEGT. The CDR3 totals 13 residues. Trimming took 6 bases from V and 2 from J, leaving 11 bases between them. Written as DNA, the CDR3 is TGTGCCAGCAGGATGGACGGGGCCTACGAGCAGTACTTC. This sequence encodes CASRMDGAYEQYF.

V and J are TRBV6-1 and TRBJ2-2, with TRBD2 identical over 8 bases. Per the germline V gene, CDR1 is MNHNS and CDR2 is SASEGT. CDR3 length: 17 amino acids. J gave up 3 bases and V 3 bases, and 9 bases lay outside the gene matches. The CDR3 loop is CASSDPFSGAYTGELFF. The CDR3 nucleotides are TGTGCCAGCAGTGATCCCTTTAGCGGGGCTTACACCGGGGAGCTGTTTTTT.

This clonotype was observed at least ten times. The chain combines TRBV30 with TRBJ1-3; D perhaps matches TRBD1 (6 bases). Trimming removed 5 bases at V and 0 bases at J, with 17 bases between. The CDR3 is 16 amino acids. Germline CDR1 reads GTSNPN; CDR2 reads SVGIG (reference sequence). This CDR3 reads CAWGDTGGSSGNTIYF. In nucleotides, the CDR3 is TGTGCCTGGGGGGACACCGGAGGGAGCTCTGGAAACACCATATATTTT.

This clonotype was observed a few times. A clone one base away is much larger, so this may be a read error. The chain is built from TRBV7-9 and TRBJ1-1; perhaps TRBD1 as D (5 bases). The CDR3 spans 16 residues. V was shortened by 3 bases and J by 0 bases, with 14 bases between the two germline ends. CDR1 is SEHNR and CDR2 is FQNEAQ in the germline V gene (reference sequence). The CDR3 bases are TGTGCCAGCAGCTTTCAGAAGGGGCTCATGAACACTGAAGCTTTCTTT. It yields the protein CASSFQKGLMNTEAFF.

Ten or more counts support this clonotype. The chain uses TRBV12-3 or TRBV12-4 and TRBJ2-1; tentative D call: TRBD2 (6 bases). The CDR3 is 15 residues long. V lost 3 bases, J lost 4 bases, and 13 bases lay in between. This chain's CDR3 is CASSFGSGPYNEQFF. The CDR3 DNA reads as TGTGCCAGCAGTTTCGGTAGCGGACCATACAATGAGCAGTTCTTC.

The rearrangement joins TRBV6-2 or TRBV6-3 to TRBJ2-3; TRBD1 is a possible D gene (6 bases). This CDR3 spans 16 amino acids. The V and J ends lost 0 bases and 2 bases respectively, with 12 bases between them. The germline gives CDR1 MNHEY, CDR2 SVGEGT. CDR3 bases: TGTGCCAGCAGTTACTCGCAGGGGTTCCCCACAGATACGCAGTATTTT. This sequence encodes CASSYSQGFPTDTQYF.

The J gene is TRBJ2-1, the V gene TRBV3-1, with 12 bases that match TRBD2. After removal of 4 bases from V and 7 bases from J, the junction contained 8 bases not matched to a gene. Germline CDR1 and CDR2: LGHDT and YNNKEL (reference sequence). The length of the CDR3 is 16 residues. The CDR3 loop reads CASSLITSGRKNEQFF. CDR3 bases: TGTGCCAGCAGCCTTATAACTAGCGGGAGGAAAAATGAGCAGTTCTTC.

This clonotype was seen only a few times. The V call is TRBV12-3 or TRBV12-4, the J call TRBJ1-3; no clear D gene. Trimming shortened V by 3 bases and J by 7 bases, and 13 bases separated the two germline ends. The CDR3 is made up of 14 amino acids. The CDR3 region is CASSFGGLGNTIYF. DNA for the CDR3: TGTGCCAGCAGTTTCGGCGGATTGGGGAACACCATATATTTT.

The sample holds one count of this clonotype. The gene calls are TRBV5-1 and TRBJ2-6, with 7 bases that match TRBD2. The CDR3 consists of 15 residues. CDR1 and CDR2 from the germline V gene are SGHRS and YFSETQ. V lost 4 bases, J lost 0 bases, and 1 base stayed unmatched. The CDR3 bases are TGCGCCAGCAGCGGGGGGGGCTCTGGGGCCAACGTCCTGACTTTC. It is translated as CASSGGGSGANVLTF. Drawing the rest from reference TRBV5-1 and TRBJ2-6, the complete variable domain is KAGVTQTPRYLIKTRGQQVTLSCSPISGHRSVSWYQQTPGQGLQFLFEYFSETQRNKGNFPGRFSGRQFSNSRSEMNVSTLELGDSALYLCASSGGGSGANVLTFGAGSRLTVL.